One sample yielded the 26 T cell receptor beta chains listed below, sequenced in a study of blood T cell repertoires in COVID-19. Method: immunoSEQ multiplex PCR; TCRdb's copy keeps in-frame clones and lacks some. The repertoire includes about 220,000 clones, 80% to 85% of them detected once, and 4.5% to 5.5% sits in the top ten. What was sequenced was peripheral blood. The receptors were gathered from a human donor in a cohort sampled during active COVID-19.

V usage is TRBV6-2 or TRBV6-3 and J usage is TRBJ2-1; 11 bases are a match to TRBD2. The germline CDR1 and CDR2 sequences are MNHEY and SVGEGT. CDR3 length: 17 residues. J lost 8 bases, V lost 2 bases, and 11 bases had no gene match. The CDR3 DNA is TGTGCCAGCAGTTACGGGTATATAGCGGGAGGGCGGGATGAGCAGTTCTTC. Its protein is CASSYGYIAGGRDEQFF.

This clone has only a few counts. This chain joins TRBV5-6 and TRBJ2-7; D not certain. The CDR3 has 11 residues. In germline, CDR1 is SGHDT, CDR2 YYEEEE. Trimming shortened V by 5 bases and J by 3 bases, and 6 bases separated the two germline ends. CDR3 nucleotide sequence: TGTGCCAGCAGAAGGAGCTACGAGCAGTACTTC. Translated, it gives CASRRSYEQYF. Using reference TRBV5-6 and TRBJ2-7 for the parts outside the CDR3, the full variable domain is DAGVTQSPTHLIKTRGQQVTLRCSPKSGHDTVSWYQQALGQGPQFIFQYYEEEERQRGNFPDRFSGHQFPNYSSELNVNALLLGDSALYLCASRRSYEQYFGPGTRLTVT.

The chain carries TRBV9 and TRBJ1-4; no clear D gene. CDR1 and CDR2 from the germline V gene are SGDLS and YYNGEE. With 0 bases removed from V and 0 bases from J, the gap between germline ends came to 9 bases. This CDR3 spans 16 amino acids. CDR3 sequence reads: CASSVEREATNEKLFF. As DNA, the CDR3 is TGTGCCAGCAGCGTAGAGAGGGAAGCAACTAATGAAAAACTGTTTTTT.

The chain links TRBV28 to TRBJ1-5, with D maybe TRBD1 (6 bases). V was clipped by 8 bases and J by 2 bases, with 16 bases between them. Per germline, CDR1 MDHEN and CDR2 SYDVKM. The CDR3 is made up of 15 amino acids. This CDR3 reads CASVIPGERNQPQHF. The CDR3 nucleotides read TGTGCCAGCGTAATACCAGGGGAGCGCAATCAGCCCCAGCATTTT.

The V call is TRBV23-1, the J call TRBJ2-7, with 11 bases identical to TRBD2. TRBV23-1 is filed as an ORF, its function uncertain. Germline trimming cut 1 base from V and 3 bases from J; bases unmatched to any gene: 2. The CDR3 totals 15 residues. CDR3 nucleotide sequence: TGCGCCAGCAGTCAATTGGGGACTAGCGGCTACGAGCAGTACTTC. Translating it yields CASSQLGTSGYEQYF.

There are a few counts of this clone. The chain carries TRBV25-1 and TRBJ1-2, with a weak D call TRBD1 (5 bases). Germline V gene data show CDR1 as MGHDK and CDR2 as SYGVNS. There are 14 residues in the CDR3. V was cut by 2 bases and J by 4 bases, with 11 bases left in between. CDR3 sequence (DNA): TGTGCCAGCAGTGAACGGGGGGTAACCTATGGCTACACCTTC. Protein sequence: CASSERGVTYGYTF.

The genes are TRBV10-3 and TRBJ2-1, with TRBD1 matching over 7 bases. Trimming at V came to 11 bases and at J to 0 bases, leaving 4 bases not matched to a gene. Germline assignment: CDR1 ENHRY and CDR2 SYGVKD. The CDR3 consists of 13 residues. The CDR3: CAAGTASYNEQFF. CDR3 sequence (DNA): TGTGCCGCCGGGACAGCCTCCTACAATGAGCAGTTCTTC.

The rearrangement uses TRBV9 and TRBJ2-7; 15 bases are a match to TRBD2. Germline CDR1 SGDLS, CDR2 YYNGEE. Unmatched junction bases numbered 11, after V lost 3 bases and J lost 7 bases. The CDR3 contains 17 residues. The CDR3 bases are TGTGCCAGCAGCGGAGCCCTGGGACTAGCGGGAGGAGGGGAGCAGTACTTC. This codes for CASSGALGLAGGGEQYF.

The chain combines TRBV18 with TRBJ2-3; the D gene is possibly TRBD2 (6 bases). In germline, CDR1 is KGHSH, CDR2 LQKENI. CDR3 length: 15 residues. V lost 2 bases and J lost 0, with 9 bases in between. The CDR3 sequence is CASSPWGDSTDTQYF. CDR3 coding DNA: TGTGCCAGCTCACCATGGGGGGACAGCACAGATACGCAGTATTTT.

The chain couples TRBV3-1 (or the pseudogene TRBV3-2) to TRBJ2-7; D perhaps matches TRBD1 (6 bases). This CDR3 is 15 amino acids long. The V end was cut by 3 bases, the J end by 3 bases, with 15 bases between. The germline V gene encodes CDR1 LGHDT and CDR2 YNNKEL (reference sequence). For the CDR3, the DNA is TGTGCCAGCAGCCACTGGGCAGGGGTTGGCTACGAGCAGTACTTC. This translates into CASSHWAGVGYEQYF.

V and J are TRBV27 and TRBJ2-7; perhaps TRBD1 as D (6 bases). The CDR3 loop spans 14 amino acids. Germline V gene data show CDR1 as MNHEY and CDR2 as SMNVEV (reference sequence). The V and J ends lost 3 bases and 0 bases respectively, with 9 bases between them. In DNA, the CDR3 is TGTGCCAGCAGTTTCGACAGGAGCTCCTACGAGCAGTACTTC. Amino acids: CASSFDRSSYEQYF.

V gene TRBV5-4 combines with J gene TRBJ2-5, with 9 bases lining up with TRBD2. The ends lost 4 bases at V and 1 base at J; junction bases unmatched: 5. CDR1 and CDR2 (germline): SGHNT, YYREEE (reference sequence). CDR3 length equals 15 residues. Written as DNA, the CDR3 is TGTGCCAGCAGCCGGACTAGCGCCTCCCAAGAGACCCAGTACTTC. Translating it yields CASSRTSASQETQYF.

This chain uses TRBV19 with TRBJ1-4; 9 bases are a match to TRBD1. CDR1 and CDR2 (germline): LNHDA, SQIVND (reference sequence). The CDR3 contains 15 residues. The trim removed 4 bases at V and 4 bases at J, leaving 4 bases unmatched. The CDR3 is CASSTRTGVNEKLFF. DNA for the CDR3: TGTGCCAGTAGTACACGGACAGGGGTTAATGAAAAACTGTTTTTT.

The gene calls are TRBV15 and TRBJ1-2, with 8 bases that match TRBD1. V lost 2 bases, J lost 3 bases, and 14 bases stayed unmatched. The CDR3 length is 18 residues. Germline V gene data show CDR1 as LNHNV and CDR2 as YYDKDF (reference sequence). The CDR3 coding sequence is TGTGCCACCAGCAGACCGGATTCGGACAGGGTAAAGGACTATGGCTACACCTTC. This translates into CATSRPDSDRVKDYGYTF.

The rearrangement joins TRBV5-4 to TRBJ2-5; perhaps TRBD2 as D (6 bases). This CDR3 has 15 amino acids. Germline CDR1 is SGHNT and CDR2 is YYREEE (reference sequence). Trimming stripped 0 bases from V and 4 bases from J, with 13 bases between. The CDR3 nucleotides are TGTGCCAGCAGCTTGGGCTTAGCCGGGAGAGAGACCCAGTACTTC. This encodes CASSLGLAGRETQYF.

V is TRBV10-3 and J is TRBJ2-3; D perhaps matches TRBD2 (6 bases). The CDR3 extends over 12 amino acids. The germline V gene has CDR1 ENHRY and CDR2 SYGVKD. V gave up 4 bases and J gave up 12 bases, with 14 bases separating them. Here the CDR3 DNA reads TGTGCCATCAGTGGGGAGGTTCTGGGCCAGTATTTT. Translating it yields CAISGEVLGQYF.

DNA of the CDR3: TGCGCCAGCAGCGTCCGCCCAGGGGGGTACCAAGAGACCCAGTACTTC. It translates to CASSVRPGGYQETQYF. V is TRBV5-1 and J is TRBJ2-5, with D perhaps TRBD1 (7 bases). With 4 bases removed from V and 0 bases from J, the gap between germline ends came to 16 bases. There are 16 residues in the CDR3. In germline, CDR1 is SGHRS, CDR2 YFSETQ. Supplemented by reference TRBV5-1 and TRBJ2-5, the full variable domain reads KAGVTQTPRYLIKTRGQQVTLSCSPISGHRSVSWYQQTPGQGLQFLFEYFSETQRNKGNFPGRFSGRQFSNSRSEMNVSTLELGDSALYLCASSVRPGGYQETQYFGPGTRLLVL.

The rearrangement joins TRBV7-2 to TRBJ2-7, with a possible D match to TRBD1 (7 bases). The CDR3 is 16 residues long. Germline V CDR1 and CDR2: SGHTA, FQGNSA. Trimming removed 0 bases at V and 2 bases at J, with 14 bases between. The CDR3 loop reads CASSLASRGAAYEQYF. Written as DNA, the CDR3 is TGTGCCAGCAGCTTAGCGTCCAGGGGGGCCGCCTACGAGCAGTACTTC.

This chain joins TRBV21-1 and TRBJ2-7; the D call TRBD2 from the table was never checked on the DNA. TRBV21-1 is annotated as a pseudogene. This CDR3 comprises 14 residues. DNA for the CDR3: TGTGCCAGCAGCAAGCGGGAGGGAAGCTACGAGCAGTACTTC. Protein sequence: CASSKREGSYEQYF.

V usage is TRBV7-6 and J usage is TRBJ2-5; possible D gene TRBD2, 7 bases. CDR3 size: 16 residues. Germline values: CDR1 SGHVS, CDR2 FNYEAQ. With 4 bases removed from V and 5 bases from J, the gap between germline ends came to 20 bases. CDR3 sequence reads: CASSSPLRGRGETQYF. Here the CDR3 DNA reads TGTGCCAGCAGCTCACCTTTAAGGGGGAGGGGCGAGACCCAGTACTTC.

This chain links TRBV19 with TRBJ1-4, with D perhaps matching TRBD1 (5 bases). The CDR3 sequence is 16 residues long. Germline V gene sequence: CDR1 LNHDA, CDR2 SQIVND (reference sequence). The V end lost 4 bases, the J end lost 3 bases, and 15 bases lay between the germline ends. DNA for the CDR3: TGTGCCAGTAGTAGCTTGGGGACTGCGGCTAATGAAAAACTGTTTTTT. Protein sequence: CASSSLGTAANEKLFF.

The chain couples TRBV2 to TRBJ1-6; no firm D call. Germline loops: CDR1 SNHLY, CDR2 FYNNEI. The CDR3 totals 15 residues. Trimming cost V 7 bases and J 5 bases, with 15 bases left between them. The CDR3 bases are TGTGCCAGCACCTCCTCAGAATCAGATAATTCACCCCTCCACTTT. Translating it yields CASTSSESDNSPLHF.

This chain connects TRBV7-2 to TRBJ1-5, with TRBD1 as a possible D gene (5 bases). This CDR3 has 14 residues. Between the trimmed V and J ends, which lost 1 base and 6 bases, there was a span of 10 bases. Germline CDR1 is SGHTA and CDR2 is FQGNSA. CDR3 sequence reads: CASSLERGGQPQHF. CDR3 DNA: TGTGCCAGCAGCTTAGAAAGGGGCGGTCAGCCCCAGCATTTT.

J is TRBJ2-7 and V is TRBV28; TRBD1 matches 8 bases. Germline lookup yields CDR1 MDHEN and CDR2 SYDVKM. Trimming cost V 2 bases and J 6 bases; bases outside gene matches: 6. The CDR3 extends over 14 amino acids. CDR3 coding DNA: TGTGCCAGCAGTTTACCGTCCAGGGGGCCCGAGCAGTACTTC. It yields the protein CASSLPSRGPEQYF.

This clone was counted a few times. This CDR3 is CASSLTGEGYGYTF. CDR3 in DNA: TGTGCCAGCAGCTTAACCGGGGAGGGCTATGGCTACACCTTC. The rearrangement uses TRBV7-3 and TRBJ1-2; D remains ambiguous. This CDR3 region has 14 residues. Germline loops: CDR1 SGHTA, CDR2 FQGTGA. The V and J ends lost 0 bases and 4 bases respectively, with 9 bases between them.

The chain is built from TRBV5-1 and TRBJ1-1, with 7 nucleotides matching TRBD1. From germline, CDR1 is SGHRS and CDR2 YFSETQ. V trimming: 2 bases; J trimming: 4 bases; junction bases outside the gene matches: 5. The CDR3 sequence is 14 residues long. The CDR3 spells CASSFAQGSTEAFF. The CDR3 DNA is TGCGCCAGCAGCTTCGCACAGGGGTCCACTGAAGCTTTCTTT. Combining the CDR3 with reference TRBV5-1 and TRBJ1-1 gives the whole variable domain KAGVTQTPRYLIKTRGQQVTLSCSPISGHRSVSWYQQTPGQGLQFLFEYFSETQRNKGNFPGRFSGRQFSNSRSEMNVSTLELGDSALYLCASSFAQGSTEAFFGQGTRLTVV.